The rows below give T cell receptor beta chains drawn from one sample of a study of blood T cell repertoires in COVID-19. Sequencing was performed with immunoSEQ multiplex PCR; in TCRdb, only in-frame clones are kept and a portion is missing. The table has a few hundred thousand clones, about four fifths seen once; the top ten hold 5.5% to 7.5%. Source material: PBMCs or T cells enriched from blood (not recorded which). These receptors came from a woman aged 35 to 49 who had recovered from COVID-19. CDR3s include the opening cysteine and the closing phenylalanine or tryptophan. The D gene is left open where the match is weak. Expanded clones are given a class, and other clones once, few, many or no size at all.

clone_size: -; j_call: TRBJ1-2; d_call: -; v_call: TRBV20-1; cdr3_aa: CSAITGDGYTF; cdr3_nt: TGCAGTGCTATTACAGGAGATGGCTACACCTTC
clone_size: once; j_call: TRBJ1-1; d_call: -; v_call: TRBV27; cdr3_aa: CASSLMRAGEAFF; cdr3_nt: TGTGCCAGCAGTTTAATGCGGGCGGGTGAAGCTTTCTTT
clone_size: -; j_call: TRBJ1-3; d_call: TRBD1; v_call: TRBV9; cdr3_aa: CASSPRQGAGNTIYF; cdr3_nt: TGTGCCAGCAGCCCGCGACAGGGCGCTGGAAACACCATATATTTT
clone_size: -; j_call: TRBJ2-3; d_call: -; v_call: TRBV5-1; cdr3_aa: CASSLDSPTDTQYF; cdr3_nt: TGCGCCAGCAGCTTGGACAGCCCCACAGATACGCAGTATTTT
clone_size: few; j_call: TRBJ1-2; d_call: -; v_call: TRBV7-7; cdr3_aa: CASSLSLIVGFDVEARYGYTF; cdr3_nt: TGTGCCAGCAGCTTAAGTTTAATTGTCGGTTTCGATGTTGAGGCGCGATATGGCTACACCTTC
clone_size: -; j_call: TRBJ2-5; d_call: -; v_call: TRBV28; cdr3_aa: CASSFFWADFEGPGQETQYF; cdr3_nt: TGTGCCAGCAGTTTTTTTTGGGCGGATTTTGAGGGCCCCGGTCAAGAGACCCAGTACTTC
clone_size: -; j_call: TRBJ2-3; d_call: -; v_call: TRBV18; cdr3_aa: CASSPNDSSGTQYF; cdr3_nt: TGTGCCAGCTCACCAAATGATTCTAGTGGTACGCAGTATTTT
clone_size: -; j_call: TRBJ1-5; d_call: -; v_call: TRBV12-5; cdr3_aa: CASGLVTESNQPQHF; cdr3_nt: TGTGCTAGTGGTTTAGTGACAGAATCAAATCAGCCCCAGCATTTT
clone_size: few; j_call: TRBJ2-1; d_call: TRBD2; v_call: TRBV7-9; cdr3_aa: CASSPGRAVYNEQFF; cdr3_nt: TGTGCCAGCAGCCCCGGGAGGGCCGTCTACAATGAGCAGTTCTTC
clone_size: -; j_call: TRBJ2-3; d_call: TRBD2; v_call: TRBV25-1; cdr3_aa: CASRGTSAASDTQYF; cdr3_nt: TGTGCCAGCAGGGGGACTAGCGCAGCATCAGATACGCAGTATTTT
clone_size: -; j_call: TRBJ2-5; d_call: -; v_call: TRBV29-1; cdr3_aa: CSAPSTAQETQYF; cdr3_nt: TGCAGCGCACCTTCGACAGCCCAAGAGACCCAGTACTTC
clone_size: -; j_call: TRBJ2-2; d_call: TRBD2; v_call: TRBV6-2/TRBV6-3; cdr3_aa: CASSWDYSGELFF; cdr3_nt: TGTGCCAGCAGTTGGGACTACTCCGGGGAGCTGTTTTTT
clone_size: -; j_call: TRBJ2-3; d_call: TRBD2; v_call: TRBV7-9; cdr3_aa: CASSIGGGHPDTQYF; cdr3_nt: TGTGCCAGCAGCATCGGGGGAGGGCACCCAGATACGCAGTATTTT
clone_size: -; j_call: TRBJ2-1; d_call: TRBD2; v_call: TRBV7-2; cdr3_aa: CASSSGTSGIGYQFF; cdr3_nt: TGTGCCAGCAGCAGCGGGACTAGCGGGATAGGCTATCAGTTCTTC
clone_size: -; j_call: TRBJ2-5; d_call: -; v_call: TRBV15; cdr3_aa: CATSRGWEGGETQYF; cdr3_nt: TGTGCCACCAGCAGAGGCTGGGAAGGAGGTGAGACCCAGTACTTC
clone_size: -; j_call: TRBJ2-5; d_call: TRBD1; v_call: TRBV5-1; cdr3_aa: CASSLGQGVETQYF; cdr3_nt: TGCGCCAGCAGCTTGGGGCAGGGGGTGGAGACCCAGTACTTC
clone_size: few; j_call: TRBJ2-7; d_call: TRBD1; v_call: TRBV28; cdr3_aa: CASQGWGQGDLDEQYF; cdr3_nt: TGTGCCAGCCAGGGGTGGGGACAGGGGGATTTGGACGAGCAGTACTTC
clone_size: -; j_call: TRBJ2-5; d_call: -; v_call: TRBV10-3; cdr3_aa: CAISQRSQETQYF; cdr3_nt: TGTGCCATCAGCCAACGGAGTCAAGAGACCCAGTACTTC
clone_size: -; j_call: TRBJ1-1; d_call: -; v_call: TRBV28; cdr3_aa: CASSYNRAEAFF; cdr3_nt: TGTGCCAGCAGCTACAACAGGGCTGAAGCTTTCTTT
clone_size: -; j_call: TRBJ1-2; d_call: -; v_call: TRBV11-2; cdr3_aa: CASSFGQRVYGYTF; cdr3_nt: TGTGCCAGCAGCTTCGGACAGAGAGTCTATGGCTACACCTTC
clone_size: few; j_call: TRBJ2-2; d_call: -; v_call: TRBV29-1; cdr3_aa: CSVATGTLETGELFF; cdr3_nt: TGCAGCGTGGCTACCGGGACTCTTGAAACCGGGGAGCTGTTTTTT
clone_size: -; j_call: TRBJ1-4; d_call: TRBD1; v_call: TRBV6-5; cdr3_aa: CASNIWTGNREKLFF; cdr3_nt: TGTGCCAGCAACATTTGGACAGGCAACCGCGAAAAACTGTTTTTT
clone_size: -; j_call: TRBJ2-1; d_call: -; v_call: TRBV19; cdr3_aa: CASSISSYYNSYNEQFF; cdr3_nt: TGTGCCAGTAGTATATCCAGCTACTACAACTCCTACAATGAGCAGTTCTTC
clone_size: -; j_call: TRBJ2-2; d_call: TRBD1; v_call: TRBV3-1/TRBV3-2; cdr3_aa: CASSQDPPGTGITGELFF; cdr3_nt: TGTGCCAGCAGCCAAGATCCTCCCGGGACAGGGATCACCGGGGAGCTGTTTTTT
clone_size: -; j_call: TRBJ1-5; d_call: TRBD1; v_call: TRBV6-5; cdr3_aa: CASRGQVGQPQHF; cdr3_nt: TGTGCCAGCCGGGGACAGGTGGGTCAGCCCCAGCATTTT
clone_size: -; j_call: TRBJ1-2; d_call: TRBD1; v_call: TRBV10-1; cdr3_aa: CASRGLGQGARGYTF; cdr3_nt: TGCGCCAGCAGGGGGTTAGGACAGGGGGCGAGAGGCTACACCTTC
clone_size: -; j_call: TRBJ2-5; d_call: -; v_call: TRBV5-1; cdr3_aa: CASSFEGDARETQYF; cdr3_nt: TGCGCCAGCAGCTTTGAGGGGGACGCACGAGAGACCCAGTACTTC
clone_size: -; j_call: TRBJ2-5; d_call: TRBD2; v_call: TRBV11-2; cdr3_aa: CASSLGLAGGLETQYF; cdr3_nt: TGTGCCAGCAGCTTAGGGCTAGCGGGAGGACTAGAGACCCAGTACTTC
clone_size: -; j_call: TRBJ2-1; d_call: -; v_call: TRBV7-9; cdr3_aa: CASSPGWDYNEQFF; cdr3_nt: TGTGCCAGCTCGCCAGGGTGGGACTACAATGAGCAGTTCTTC
clone_size: -; j_call: TRBJ2-2; d_call: -; v_call: TRBV7-9; cdr3_aa: CASSSYTGELFF; cdr3_nt: TGTGCCAGCAGCTCCTACACCGGGGAGCTGTTTTTT
clone_size: -; j_call: TRBJ2-4; d_call: TRBD2; v_call: TRBV7-2; cdr3_aa: CASSPTRLAGHIQYF; cdr3_nt: TGTGCCAGCAGCCCGACTCGACTAGCGGGCCACATTCAGTACTTC
clone_size: -; j_call: TRBJ1-1; d_call: -; v_call: TRBV7-6; cdr3_aa: CASSLAGGRTEAFF; cdr3_nt: TGTGCCAGCAGCTTAGCTGGTGGGCGAACTGAAGCTTTCTTT
clone_size: few; j_call: TRBJ1-1; d_call: -; v_call: TRBV27; cdr3_aa: CASRTGLTEAFF; cdr3_nt: TGTGCCAGCAGAACAGGGTTGACTGAAGCTTTCTTT
clone_size: -; j_call: TRBJ1-1; d_call: -; v_call: TRBV6-6; cdr3_aa: CASSYEFRPGEEAFF; cdr3_nt: TGTGCCAGCAGTTACGAATTCCGGCCCGGAGAGGAAGCTTTCTTT
clone_size: -; j_call: TRBJ2-1; d_call: -; v_call: TRBV5-6; cdr3_aa: CASSLPFTLSSYNEQFF; cdr3_nt: TGTGCCAGCAGCTTGCCCTTCACCCTAAGCTCCTACAATGAGCAGTTCTTC
clone_size: -; j_call: TRBJ1-1; d_call: TRBD1; v_call: TRBV18; cdr3_aa: CASSPYLEQGAEAFF; cdr3_nt: TGTGCCAGCTCACCATACCTTGAACAGGGGGCTGAAGCTTTCTTT
clone_size: few; j_call: TRBJ1-5; d_call: -; v_call: TRBV6-1; cdr3_aa: CASSEDRAHQPQHF; cdr3_nt: TGTGCCAGCAGTGAAGACAGGGCCCATCAGCCCCAGCATTTT
clone_size: -; j_call: TRBJ1-1; d_call: -; v_call: TRBV21-1; cdr3_aa: CASSSGDTEAFF; cdr3_nt: TGTGCCAGCAGCTCAGGGGACACTGAAGCTTTCTTT
clone_size: -; j_call: TRBJ1-1; d_call: -; v_call: TRBV2; cdr3_aa: CASSDHRDEASTEAFF; cdr3_nt: TGTGCCAGCAGCGACCACAGGGATGAGGCGAGCACTGAAGCTTTCTTT
clone_size: -; j_call: TRBJ2-5; d_call: -; v_call: TRBV5-1; cdr3_aa: CASSPTSGQRETQYF; cdr3_nt: TGCGCCAGCAGCCCGACATCTGGACAGAGGGAGACCCAGTACTTC
clone_size: -; j_call: TRBJ2-1; d_call: TRBD2; v_call: TRBV29-1; cdr3_aa: CSVDGLAGGPIDEQFF; cdr3_nt: TGCAGCGTTGATGGACTAGCGGGAGGTCCCATTGATGAGCAGTTCTTC
clone_size: many; j_call: TRBJ2-1; d_call: -; v_call: TRBV5-4; cdr3_aa: CASSLSQGSNNEQFF; cdr3_nt: TGTGCCAGCAGCTTGAGCCAGGGTTCTAACAATGAGCAGTTCTTC
clone_size: -; j_call: TRBJ1-5; d_call: -; v_call: TRBV30; cdr3_aa: CAWSALGQSNQPQHF; cdr3_nt: TGTGCCTGGAGTGCCCTCGGACAGAGCAATCAGCCCCAGCATTTT
clone_size: -; j_call: TRBJ2-3; d_call: -; v_call: TRBV3-1/TRBV3-2; cdr3_aa: CASSCRDSNTDTQYF; cdr3_nt: TGTGCCAGCAGCTGCCGGGACTCTAACACAGATACGCAGTATTTT
clone_size: -; j_call: TRBJ2-7; d_call: -; v_call: TRBV7-6; cdr3_aa: CASSSEGGIPYEQYF; cdr3_nt: TGTGCCAGCAGCTCCGAGGGAGGCATCCCCTACGAGCAGTACTTC
clone_size: -; j_call: TRBJ2-1; d_call: -; v_call: TRBV9; cdr3_aa: CASSVGLASTEQFF; cdr3_nt: TGTGCCAGCAGCGTAGGTCTAGCTTCGACTGAGCAGTTCTTC
clone_size: -; j_call: TRBJ1-1; d_call: -; v_call: TRBV19; cdr3_aa: CASSAGWGRDTEAFF; cdr3_nt: TGTGCCAGTAGCGCTGGATGGGGGAGGGACACTGAAGCTTTCTTT
clone_size: -; j_call: TRBJ2-7; d_call: -; v_call: TRBV19; cdr3_aa: CASSIETSYEQYF; cdr3_nt: TGTGCCAGTAGTATCGAGACTTCCTACGAGCAGTACTTC
clone_size: -; j_call: TRBJ2-3; d_call: TRBD1; v_call: TRBV6-5; cdr3_aa: CATNRGISDTQYF; cdr3_nt: TGTGCCACCAACAGGGGGATTTCAGATACGCAGTATTTT
clone_size: -; j_call: TRBJ1-4; d_call: -; v_call: TRBV19; cdr3_aa: CASSIFPQGFNEKLFF; cdr3_nt: TGTGCCAGTAGTATATTTCCACAGGGCTTTAATGAAAAACTGTTTTTT
clone_size: -; j_call: TRBJ2-1; d_call: TRBD2; v_call: TRBV10-3; cdr3_aa: CAISETTSGSSYNEQFF; cdr3_nt: TGTGCCATCAGTGAGACCACTAGCGGGAGCTCCTACAATGAGCAGTTCTTC
clone_size: -; j_call: TRBJ2-3; d_call: TRBD2; v_call: TRBV30; cdr3_aa: CAWSPLAGNTDTQYF; cdr3_nt: TGTGCCTGGTCCCCCCTAGCGGGAAACACAGATACGCAGTATTTT
clone_size: -; j_call: TRBJ2-5; d_call: TRBD1; v_call: TRBV7-7; cdr3_aa: CASSLQGAGWAEGETQYF; cdr3_nt: TGTGCCAGCAGCCTCCAGGGGGCGGGATGGGCCGAGGGAGAGACCCAGTACTTC
clone_size: -; j_call: TRBJ2-1; d_call: -; v_call: TRBV19; cdr3_aa: CASGSFSYNEQFF; cdr3_nt: TGTGCCAGCGGGTCTTTCTCCTACAATGAGCAGTTCTTC
clone_size: -; j_call: TRBJ1-5; d_call: -; v_call: TRBV18; cdr3_aa: CASSRGTNSNQPQHF; cdr3_nt: TGTGCCAGCTCACGTGGGACAAATAGCAATCAGCCCCAGCATTTT